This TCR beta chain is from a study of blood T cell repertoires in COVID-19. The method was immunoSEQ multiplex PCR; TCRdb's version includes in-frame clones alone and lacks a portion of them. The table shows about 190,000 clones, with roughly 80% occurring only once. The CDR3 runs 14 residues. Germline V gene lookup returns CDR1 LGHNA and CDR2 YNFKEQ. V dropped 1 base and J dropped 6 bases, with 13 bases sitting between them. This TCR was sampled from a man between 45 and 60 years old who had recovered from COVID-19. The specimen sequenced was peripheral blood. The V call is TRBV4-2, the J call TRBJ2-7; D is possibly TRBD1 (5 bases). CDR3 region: CASSQAEQGSEQYF. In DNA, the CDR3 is TGTGCCAGCAGCCAAGCCGAGCAGGGAAGCGAGCAGTACTTC.